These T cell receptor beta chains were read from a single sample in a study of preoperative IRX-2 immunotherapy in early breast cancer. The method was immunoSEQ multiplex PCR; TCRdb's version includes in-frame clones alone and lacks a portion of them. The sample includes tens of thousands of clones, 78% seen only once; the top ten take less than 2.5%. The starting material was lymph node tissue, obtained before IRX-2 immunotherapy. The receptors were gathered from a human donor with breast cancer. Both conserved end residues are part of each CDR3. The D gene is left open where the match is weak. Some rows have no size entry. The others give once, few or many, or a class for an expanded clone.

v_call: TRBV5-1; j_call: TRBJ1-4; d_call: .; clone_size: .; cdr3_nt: TGCGCCAGCAGCCCGGATCATACTAATGAAAAACTGTTTTTT; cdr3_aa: CASSPDHTNEKLFF
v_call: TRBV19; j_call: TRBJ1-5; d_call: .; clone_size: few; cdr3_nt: TGTGCCAGTAGTATAGGCGGGAGCAATCAGCCCCAGCATTTT; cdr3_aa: CASSIGGSNQPQHF
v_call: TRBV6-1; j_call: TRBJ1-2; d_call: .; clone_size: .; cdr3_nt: TGTGCCAGCAGTGAAGAGGGCAGGGGTTTACGCTACACCTTC; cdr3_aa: CASSEEGRGLRYTF
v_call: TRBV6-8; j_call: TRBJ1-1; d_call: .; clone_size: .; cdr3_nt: TGTGCCAGCAGTTACCCCTCGAAGAGCAGCATGAACACTGAAGCTTTCTTT; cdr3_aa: CASSYPSKSSMNTEAFF
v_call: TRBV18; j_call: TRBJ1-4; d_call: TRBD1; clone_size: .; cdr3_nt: TGTGCCAGCTCATCTGTTCACAGGGGAACTGAAAAACTGTTTTTT; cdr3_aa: CASSSVHRGTEKLFF
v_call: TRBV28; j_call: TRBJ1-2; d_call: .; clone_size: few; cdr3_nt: TGTGCCAGCAGTTTACAGTTTAACTATGGCTACACCTTC; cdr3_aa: CASSLQFNYGYTF
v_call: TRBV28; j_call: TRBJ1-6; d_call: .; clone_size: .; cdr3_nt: TGTGCCAGCAGTAGTCCGCAGGGCACTGCCTATAATTCACCCCTCCACTTT; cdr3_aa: CASSSPQGTAYNSPLHF
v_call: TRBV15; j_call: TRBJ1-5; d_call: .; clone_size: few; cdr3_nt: TGTGCCACCAGCAAAGGACAAAACAATCAGCCCCAGCATTTT; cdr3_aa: CATSKGQNNQPQHF
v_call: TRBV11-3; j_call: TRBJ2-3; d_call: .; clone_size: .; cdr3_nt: TGTGCCAGCAGCTTAAGGCGGGGACGCACAGATACGCAGTATTTT; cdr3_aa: CASSLRRGRTDTQYF
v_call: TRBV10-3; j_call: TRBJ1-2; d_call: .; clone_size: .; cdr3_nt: TGTGCCATCAGTGAGTCTCAGGGCCGCTATGGCTACACCTTC; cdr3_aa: CAISESQGRYGYTF
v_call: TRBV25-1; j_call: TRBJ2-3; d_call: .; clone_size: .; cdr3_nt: TGTGCCAGCATCCTGCGTAGCACAGATACGCAGTATTTT; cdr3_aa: CASILRSTDTQYF
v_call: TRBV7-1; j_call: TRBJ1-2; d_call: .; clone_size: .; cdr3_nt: TGTGCCAGCAGCACGGACGGCAACTATGGCTACACCTTC; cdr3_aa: CASSTDGNYGYTF
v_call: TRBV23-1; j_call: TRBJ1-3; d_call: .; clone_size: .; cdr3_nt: TGCGCCAGCAGCCCCGTTGAAGATTCTGGAAACACCATATATTTT; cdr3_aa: CASSPVEDSGNTIYF
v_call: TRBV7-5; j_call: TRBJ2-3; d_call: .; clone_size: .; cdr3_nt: TGTGCCAGCAGCTTAGGGGCTACTAGGGGAGATACGCAGTATTTT; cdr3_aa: CASSLGATRGDTQYF
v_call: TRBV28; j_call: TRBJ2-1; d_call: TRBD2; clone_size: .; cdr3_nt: TGTGCCAGCAGTTTATGGACTAGCGGGGCCGACAATGAGCAGTTCTTC; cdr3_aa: CASSLWTSGADNEQFF
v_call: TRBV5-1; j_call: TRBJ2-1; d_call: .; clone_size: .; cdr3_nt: TGCGCCAGCAGCCACGGGACGGGGCGTACGAATGAGCAGTTCTTC; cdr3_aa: CASSHGTGRTNEQFF
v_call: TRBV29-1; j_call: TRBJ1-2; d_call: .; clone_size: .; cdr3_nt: TGCAGCGTTGAGGCAGGAGGCGGCTATGGCTACACCTTC; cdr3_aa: CSVEAGGGYGYTF
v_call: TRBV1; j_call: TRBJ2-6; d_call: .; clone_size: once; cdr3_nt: TGCGCCAGCAGCCAAGTGCGCGGGGCGAACTCTGGGGCCAACGTCCTGACTTTC; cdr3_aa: CASSQVRGANSGANVLTF
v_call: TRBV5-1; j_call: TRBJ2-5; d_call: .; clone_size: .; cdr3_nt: TGCGCCAGCAGCTTGGAGAGGGTTTGGGAGACCCAGTACTTC; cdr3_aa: CASSLERVWETQYF
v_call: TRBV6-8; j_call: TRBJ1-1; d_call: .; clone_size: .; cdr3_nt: TGTGCCAGCAGTTACAGGGGAGCTGAAGCTTTCTTT; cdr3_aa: CASSYRGAEAFF
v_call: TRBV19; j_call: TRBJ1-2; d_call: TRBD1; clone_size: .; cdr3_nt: TGTGCCAGTAGCACGGACAGGCTCACCTATGGCTACACCTTC; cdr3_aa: CASSTDRLTYGYTF
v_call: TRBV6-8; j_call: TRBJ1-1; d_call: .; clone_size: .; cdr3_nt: TGTGCCAGCAGTCGAGGGAACACTGAAGCTTTCTTT; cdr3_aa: CASSRGNTEAFF
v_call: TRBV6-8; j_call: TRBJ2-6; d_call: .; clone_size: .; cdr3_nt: TGTGCCAGCAGGAGGTCGGGGGCTGGGGCCAACGTCCTGACTTTC; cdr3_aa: CASRRSGAGANVLTF
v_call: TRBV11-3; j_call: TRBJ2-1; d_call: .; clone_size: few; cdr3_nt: TGTGCCAGCAGGTCTCCGGGACCCTCCTACAATGAGCAGTTCTTC; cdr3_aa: CASRSPGPSYNEQFF
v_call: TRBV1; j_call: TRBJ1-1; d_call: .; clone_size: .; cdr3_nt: TGCGCCAGCAGCCAAGTGTATCTGGGACAGGGTCTGCACACTGAAGCTTTCTTT; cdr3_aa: CASSQVYLGQGLHTEAFF
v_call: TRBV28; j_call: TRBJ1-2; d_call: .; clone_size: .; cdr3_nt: TGTGCCAGCAGTTTAGGACGAGATTTCGGGAGGGGGGTTTCACGCTTTAACTATGGCTACACCTTC; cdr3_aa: CASSLGRDFGRGVSRFNYGYTF
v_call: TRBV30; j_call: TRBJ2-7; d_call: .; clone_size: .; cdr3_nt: TGTGCCTGGAGCCGAAAGGGAAAAGCCTACGAGCAGTACTTC; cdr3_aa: CAWSRKGKAYEQYF
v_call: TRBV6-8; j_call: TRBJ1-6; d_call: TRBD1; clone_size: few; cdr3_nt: TGTGCCAGCAGTTACTACTCGGGAACAGGGGGCAATAATTCACCCCTCCACTTT; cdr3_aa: CASSYYSGTGGNNSPLHF
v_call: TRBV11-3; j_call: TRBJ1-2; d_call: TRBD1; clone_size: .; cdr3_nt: TGTGCCAGCAGCTTGGACATTACAGGGGGGACGGAGGGCTACACCTTC; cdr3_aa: CASSLDITGGTEGYTF
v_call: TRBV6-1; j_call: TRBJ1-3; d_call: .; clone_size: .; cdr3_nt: TGTGCCAGCAGTGAAGGGGGTTCGACTGGAAACACCATATATTTT; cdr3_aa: CASSEGGSTGNTIYF
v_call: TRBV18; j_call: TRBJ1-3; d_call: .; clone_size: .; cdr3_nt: TGTGCCAGCTCATTCGGCGGAGGGGGAAACACCATATATTTT; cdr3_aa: CASSFGGGGNTIYF
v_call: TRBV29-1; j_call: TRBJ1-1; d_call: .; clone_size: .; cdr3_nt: TGCAGCGCCCTCTCGCCGGTGAACACTGAAGCTTTCTTT; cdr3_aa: CSALSPVNTEAFF
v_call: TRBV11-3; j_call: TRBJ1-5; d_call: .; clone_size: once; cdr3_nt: TGTGCCAGCAGCCCTCGACGAGGATTCAATCAGCCCCAGCATTTT; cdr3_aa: CASSPRRGFNQPQHF
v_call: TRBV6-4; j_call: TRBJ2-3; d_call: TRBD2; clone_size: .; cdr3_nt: TGTGCCAGCAGTACCGAATCCGGGACTAGCGGGGGGGCCGCTACAGATACGCAGTATTTT; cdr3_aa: CASSTESGTSGGAATDTQYF
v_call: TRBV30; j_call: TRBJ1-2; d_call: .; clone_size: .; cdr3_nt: TGTGCCTGGAGGGGGCGGAACTATGGCTACACCTTC; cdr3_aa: CAWRGRNYGYTF
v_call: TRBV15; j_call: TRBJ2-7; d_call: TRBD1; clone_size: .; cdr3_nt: TGTGCCACCAGTTACGCCACGGGACAGCCGTCCTACGAGCAGTACTTC; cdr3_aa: CATSYATGQPSYEQYF
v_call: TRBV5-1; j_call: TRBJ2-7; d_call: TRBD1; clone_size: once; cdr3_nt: TGCGCCAGCAGCTTACAGGGGGCGACCTACGAGCAGTACTTC; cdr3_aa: CASSLQGATYEQYF
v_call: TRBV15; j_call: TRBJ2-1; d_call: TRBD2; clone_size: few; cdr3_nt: TGTGCCACCAGCAGAGGACTAGCGGGGGGGCCAAATGAGCAGTTCTTC; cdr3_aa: CATSRGLAGGPNEQFF
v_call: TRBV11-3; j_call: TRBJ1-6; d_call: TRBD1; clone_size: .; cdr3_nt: TGTGCCAGCAGCTTAGAATCAGGGGGACGTTCACCCCTCCACTTT; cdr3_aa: CASSLESGGRSPLHF
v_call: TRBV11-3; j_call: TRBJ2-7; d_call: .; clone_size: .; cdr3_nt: TGTGCCAGCAGACAACGGGGAGTCTCCTACGAGCAGTACTTC; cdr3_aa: CASRQRGVSYEQYF